These T cell receptor beta chains were read from a single sample in a study of cytomegalovirus exposure and HLA in healthy donors. The protocol was immunoSEQ multiplex PCR, while the TCRdb copy is restricted to in-frame clones and leaves out a portion. The data show some 140,000 clones, with just under 85% seen just once and around 27% held by the top ten. Input material: PBMCs. The receptors come from a man aged 25-45 years in good health and CMV-seropositive. CDR3s include the opening cysteine and the closing phenylalanine or tryptophan. A D gene is named only where the DNA matches it firmly. Some rows mark clone size as missing; the rest say once, few, many or name a class of expanded clone.

TRBJ2-7 | few | TRBV2 | NA | TGTGCCAGCAGTGACAGGGTAAAGGCCTACGAGCAGTACTTC | CASSDRVKAYEQYF
TRBJ2-3 | once | TRBV6-1 | NA | TGTGCCAGCAGTGAAAGGGGCAGCTCCCTGGGGTATACGCAGTATTTT | CASSERGSSLGYTQYF
TRBJ2-4 | NA | TRBV9 | TRBD1 | TGTGCCAGCAGCTTTACCGGGACAGCGGAAAACATTCAGTACTTC | CASSFTGTAENIQYF
TRBJ2-7 | many | TRBV6-1 | NA | TGTGCCACCTCCTCTGGGGGCCCCTACGAGCAGTACTTC | CATSSGGPYEQYF
TRBJ2-1 | once | TRBV9 | TRBD2 | TGTGCCAGCAGCGTATTTAGCGGGGGGCTGGGTGAGCAGTTCTTC | CASSVFSGGLGEQFF
TRBJ1-1 | NA | TRBV5-1 | TRBD1 | TGCGCCAGCAGCAACGTCAGGGGGCCCCAGGGTGAAGCTTTCTTT | CASSNVRGPQGEAFF
TRBJ1-4 | NA | TRBV6-5 | NA | TGTGCCAGCAGGTCCAACAGGGCTGGAGAAAAACTGTTTTTT | CASRSNRAGEKLFF
TRBJ2-3 | once | TRBV7-2 | TRBD2 | TGTGCCAGCACCCAACTAGCGGGCAACACAGATACGCAGTATTTT | CASTQLAGNTDTQYF
TRBJ2-1 | few | TRBV7-9 | TRBD2 | TGTGCCAGCAGCCAGGGACTAGCGGGGGGGAAGTACAATGAGCAGTTCTTC | CASSQGLAGGKYNEQFF
TRBJ2-7 | few | TRBV7-2 | TRBD2 | TGTGCCAGCAGCTCCTCGCTACCCGGGACTAGCGGGGGCTACGAGCAGTACTTC | CASSSSLPGTSGGYEQYF
TRBJ2-1 | once | TRBV10-1 | TRBD2 | TGCGCCAGCAGTGACGGGTTCGAGCGGGGCAATGAGCAGTTCTTC | CASSDGFERGNEQFF
TRBJ1-2 | NA | TRBV19 | NA | TGTGCCAGTAGTATAGGCAGGGTAGACTATGGCTACACCTTC | CASSIGRVDYGYTF
TRBJ2-2 | NA | TRBV11-2 | TRBD2 | TGTGCCAGCAGCTTCGGACTAGCGGGAGTTGGCGGGGAGCTGTTTTTT | CASSFGLAGVGGELFF
TRBJ2-7 | NA | TRBV5-6 | NA | TGTGCCAGCAGCCCAGGCCTGGGGGGAAACGTACTACACGAGCAGTACTTC | CASSPGLGGNVLHEQYF
TRBJ2-6 | NA | TRBV6-1 | NA | TGTGCCAGCTTTGGCGGGACCTCTGGGGCCAACGTCCTGACTTTC | CASFGGTSGANVLTF
TRBJ1-2 | NA | TRBV30 | NA | TGTGCCTGGAGTCCGAGGACAGACTATGGCTACACCTTC | CAWSPRTDYGYTF
TRBJ1-5 | NA | TRBV2 | NA | TGTGCCAGCAGTGCCGGCGCCGGACAGAATCAGCCCCAGCATTTT | CASSAGAGQNQPQHF
TRBJ2-7 | NA | TRBV7-2 | TRBD2 | TGTGCCAGCAGCCAAGCGGGGGGGTCCAACGAGCAGTACTTC | CASSQAGGSNEQYF
TRBJ1-2 | NA | TRBV7-2 | TRBD1 | TGTGCCAGCAGCCGTACAGGGGGCGGCGGCAACTATGGCTACACCTTC | CASSRTGGGGNYGYTF
TRBJ1-6 | NA | TRBV28 | NA | TGTGCCAGCAGTTTATCGAGCCTAAGTGTCCGGGAATCACCCCTCCACTTT | CASSLSSLSVRESPLHF
TRBJ1-2 | NA | TRBV2 | NA | TGTGCCAGCAGTGATCATTCTACCTATGGCTACACCTTC | CASSDHSTYGYTF
TRBJ2-1 | NA | TRBV7-9 | TRBD2 | TGTGCCAGCAGCTTGACTTGGACTAGCGGGGGGTGGTCCTACAATGAGCAGTTCTTC | CASSLTWTSGGWSYNEQFF
TRBJ1-1 | NA | TRBV6-6 | NA | TGTGCCACCGAAGGGGCAGCCGTGAACACTGAAGCTTTCTTT | CATEGAAVNTEAFF
TRBJ1-3 | NA | TRBV21-1 | NA | TGTGCCAGCAGCAAAGAAGGACAGGGGGAGAACACCATATATTTT | CASSKEGQGENTIYF
TRBJ1-2 | NA | TRBV19 | NA | TGTGCCAGTAGTATAGGCGGCAGCTATCAAGTCGGCTACACCTTC | CASSIGGSYQVGYTF
TRBJ2-7 | NA | TRBV5-1 | TRBD1 | TGCGCCAGCAGCTTGACAGGGGATTACGAGCAGTACTTC | CASSLTGDYEQYF
TRBJ1-2 | NA | TRBV9 | TRBD1 | TGTGCCAGCAGCACCGGGACAGGCCCCTATGGCTACACCTTC | CASSTGTGPYGYTF
TRBJ1-2 | NA | TRBV29-1 | TRBD1 | TGCAGCGTTCGAAACCGACAGGGTACATATGGCTACACCTTC | CSVRNRQGTYGYTF
TRBJ1-2 | NA | TRBV10-2 | NA | TGCGCCAGCAGCTTAGACAGAGATGGCTACACCTTC | CASSLDRDGYTF
TRBJ2-1 | NA | TRBV5-1 | TRBD1 | TGCGCCAGCGGGACAGGGCCTCATGAGCAGTTCTTC | CASGTGPHEQFF
TRBJ2-5 | NA | TRBV10-1 | NA | TGCGCCAGCAGTGCCGACAAGCCGCAAGAGACCCAGTACTTC | CASSADKPQETQYF
TRBJ1-1 | NA | TRBV9 | NA | TGTGCCAGCAGCGTCGAACCAGGGGTGCGCACTGAAGCTTTCTTT | CASSVEPGVRTEAFF
TRBJ1-1 | NA | TRBV7-2 | NA | TGTGCCAGCAGCTACCCTGGAGTGAACACTGAAGCTTTCTTT | CASSYPGVNTEAFF
TRBJ1-6 | once | TRBV5-8 | NA | TGTGCCAGCAGCTTCCTCCGTGATTCACCCCTCCACTTT | CASSFLRDSPLHF
TRBJ2-3 | NA | TRBV5-1 | NA | TGCGCCAGCAGCTTAGGAGGGGAAGCAGATACGCAGTATTTT | CASSLGGEADTQYF
TRBJ2-1 | NA | TRBV11-2 | TRBD2 | TGTGCCAGCAGCTTACTGGGACTAGCGGGAGGGCCATACAATGAGCAGTTCTTC | CASSLLGLAGGPYNEQFF
TRBJ1-2 | NA | TRBV5-1 | NA | TGCGCCAGCAGCTTGCCCTCCTCAGGGGACTATGGCTACACCTTC | CASSLPSSGDYGYTF
TRBJ2-5 | NA | TRBV5-4 | TRBD1 | TGTGCCAGCAGCTCGCAGGGGGCACAAGAGACCCAGTACTTC | CASSSQGAQETQYF
TRBJ1-1 | NA | TRBV6-4 | NA | TGTGCCAGCAGTGCCCCGGGGAGCTCCTCGAACACTGAAGCTTTCTTT | CASSAPGSSSNTEAFF
TRBJ2-7 | NA | TRBV5-1 | TRBD1 | TGCGCCAGCAGCTTAAATGAGGGGGCCCCCTACGAGCAGTACTTC | CASSLNEGAPYEQYF